These 28 T cell receptor beta chains originate from one sample sequenced in a study of T cell changes during pregnancy in multiple sclerosis. Here immunoSEQ multiplex PCR was the method, and the copy in TCRdb shows in-frame clones only, minus some. The sample consists of 35,000 to 50,000 clones, approximately 90% of them appearing once. The sequencing used CD4+ T cells from peripheral blood mononuclear cells, collected in the first trimester of pregnancy. These receptors were taken from a female donor with multiple sclerosis, enrolled in a pregnancy study.

The rearrangement links TRBV4-2 to TRBJ2-7; the D is unclear. Trimming removed 1 base from V and 3 bases from J, with 10 bases in between. CDR3 length: 14 amino acids. CDR1 and CDR2 (germline): LGHNA, YNFKEQ. Written as DNA, the CDR3 is TGTGCCAGCAGCCAAGGTGCTGGCCGCTACGAGCAGTACTTC. Encoded protein: CASSQGAGRYEQYF.

This clone was seen a handful of times. J is TRBJ1-5 and V is TRBV4-1; D may be TRBD1 (5 bases). V was trimmed by 4 bases and J by 5 bases, leaving 15 bases between them. CDR3 length: 15 residues. The germline gives CDR1 MGHRA, CDR2 YSYEKL. This CDR3 reads CASSRSDTNDQPQHF. In nucleotides, the CDR3 is TGCGCCAGCAGCCGATCGGACACTAATGATCAGCCCCAGCATTTT.

There are a few counts of this clone. The chain has TRBV19 and TRBJ2-7; TRBD2 is a possible D gene (6 bases). Germline V CDR1 and CDR2: LNHDA, SQIVND (reference sequence). There are 13 residues in the CDR3. The germline V and J ends were trimmed by 1 base and 2 bases, with 6 bases remaining between them. The CDR3 nucleotides read TGTGCCAGTAGTATAGCGGGAGCCTACGAGCAGTACTTC. Its translation: CASSIAGAYEQYF.

This CDR3 is CSVEYRASNTEAFF. Written as DNA, the CDR3 is TGCAGCGTTGAATACAGGGCTAGTAACACTGAAGCTTTCTTT. The genes are TRBV29-1 and TRBJ1-1; D perhaps matches TRBD1 (6 bases). The germline gives CDR1 SQVTM, CDR2 ANQGSEA. The CDR3 is made up of 14 amino acids. V was shortened by 2 bases and J by 2 bases, with 12 bases between the two germline ends.

The chain couples TRBV7-2 to TRBJ2-6, with 7 bases identical to TRBD1. With V trimmed by 3 bases and J by 0 bases, 8 bases remained unmatched. The CDR3 has 18 residues. Germline loops: CDR1 SGHTA, CDR2 FQGNSA. CDR3 region: CASSFKTGSDSGANVLTF. CDR3 nucleotides: TGTGCCAGCAGCTTCAAGACAGGGTCCGACTCTGGGGCCAACGTCCTGACTTTC.

The V call is TRBV7-2, the J call TRBJ2-1; 8 nucleotides agree with TRBD2. V dropped 3 bases and J dropped 4; count of bases not matched to a gene: 5. The CDR3 length is 15 residues. The germline CDR1 and CDR2 sequences are SGHTA and FQGNSA. CDR3 residues: CASSFPGLDYNEQFF. CDR3 sequence (DNA): TGTGCCAGCAGCTTCCCGGGACTAGATTACAATGAGCAGTTCTTC.

This clone has only a few counts. The V call is TRBV7-6, the J call TRBJ2-1; TRBD2 matches at 13 bases. The V gene's germline CDR1 is SGHVS and CDR2 FNYEAQ. V lost 5 bases, J lost 7 bases, and 8 bases stayed unmatched. The CDR3 contains 16 residues. As DNA, the CDR3 is TGTGCCAGCAGCCTATACACTAGCGGGAGGGCGAATGAGCAGTTCTTC. Protein: CASSLYTSGRANEQFF.

This clone was observed a few times. DNA of the CDR3: TGTGCCAGCTCACCCCTCGGACAGGCGTCGAACACTGAAGCTTTCTTT. It specifies CASSPLGQASNTEAFF. The chain is built from TRBV18 and TRBJ1-1; 7 bases fit TRBD1. This CDR3 has 16 residues. After removal of 3 bases from V and 1 base from J, the junction contained 8 bases not matched to a gene. Per the germline V gene, CDR1 is KGHSH and CDR2 is LQKENI.

V is TRBV19 and J is TRBJ1-3; the D is unclear. The length of the CDR3 is 14 residues. Germline lookup yields CDR1 LNHDA and CDR2 SQIVND (reference sequence). Deletions cut 9 bases from V and 1 base from J, with 13 bases between. The CDR3 sequence: CASRTADSGNTIYF. The CDR3 DNA reads as TGTGCCAGCAGGACTGCAGATTCTGGAAACACCATATATTTT.

The chain links TRBV28 to TRBJ2-4; D is possibly TRBD1 (6 bases). Trimming cost V 2 bases and J 12 bases, with 11 bases left between them. The CDR3 covers 12 residues. CDR1 MDHEN and CDR2 SYDVKM come from the germline V gene. In DNA, the CDR3 is TGTGCCAGCAGTTTAGTCCCGGGACATCAGTACTTC. This codes for CASSLVPGHQYF.

This chain uses TRBV29-1 with TRBJ2-1, with 9 bases matching TRBD1. The germline gives CDR1 SQVTM, CDR2 ANQGSEA. V shed 7 bases, J shed 6 bases, and the junction held 7 bases outside the gene matches. The CDR3 runs to 13 residues. The CDR3 bases are TGCAGCGCTCGACAGGGGGGATTCAATGAGCAGTTCTTC. It yields the protein CSARQGGFNEQFF.

CDR3 bases: TGTGCCATCAGAGGACTAGCGTCAGAGACCCAGTACTTC. The encoded protein is CAIRGLASETQYF. The V call is TRBV10-3, the J call TRBJ2-5; TRBD2 agrees at 9 bases. J was trimmed by 4 bases and V by 6 bases; bases with no gene match: 3. The CDR3 loop spans 13 amino acids. Germline loops: CDR1 ENHRY, CDR2 SYGVKD.

This chain joins TRBV5-1 and TRBJ1-2, with 10 nucleotides matching TRBD1. This CDR3 region has 14 residues. The ends lost 0 bases at V and 4 bases at J; junction bases unmatched: 0. Germline V gene sequence: CDR1 SGHRS, CDR2 YFSETQ. CDR3 nucleotides: TGCGCCAGCAGCTTGGGACAGGGGGCCTATGGCTACACCTTC. Amino acids: CASSLGQGAYGYTF.

This chain joins TRBV2 and TRBJ2-2, with D hard to call. The length of the CDR3 is 13 residues. CDR1 and CDR2 from the germline V gene are SNHLY and FYNNEI. Trimming removed 0 bases from V and 7 bases from J, with 6 bases in between. As DNA, the CDR3 is TGTGCCAGCAGTGAAGCCCGTAGCGGGGAGCTGTTTTTT. Its translation: CASSEARSGELFF.

The chain uses TRBV9 and TRBJ2-7; TRBD1 is a possible D gene (6 bases). From germline, CDR1 is SGDLS and CDR2 YYNGEE. The CDR3 has 13 residues. V was cut by 8 bases and J by 2 bases, with 14 bases left in between. The CDR3 here is CARSPGVTYEQYF. The CDR3 nucleotides are TGTGCCAGATCCCCAGGGGTGACCTACGAGCAGTACTTC. Variable domain in full (rest from reference TRBV9 and TRBJ2-7): DSGVTQTPKHLITATGQRVTLRCSPRSGDLSVYWYQQSLDQGLQFLIQYYNGEERAKGNILERFSAQQFPDLHSELNLSSLELGDSALYFCARSPGVTYEQYFGPGTRLTVT.

The chain combines TRBV23-1 with TRBJ1-5, with 8 bases aligning to TRBD1. TRBV23-1 is placed among ORFs of uncertain function. The CDR3 consists of 15 residues. Trimming removed 5 bases from V and 4 bases from J; junction bases left unmatched: 7. CDR3 sequence: CASSCVQGVNQPQHF. DNA of the CDR3: TGCGCCAGCAGTTGTGTACAGGGGGTTAATCAGCCCCAGCATTTT.

The chain links TRBV30 to TRBJ2-1, with D perhaps TRBD2 (5 bases). From germline, CDR1 is GTSNPN and CDR2 SVGIG (reference sequence). V lost 5 bases to trimming and J lost 7 bases, with 12 bases between them. The CDR3 length is 12 residues. CDR3 residues: CAWGLNRNEQFF. The CDR3 coding sequence is TGTGCCTGGGGACTGAACCGGAATGAGCAGTTCTTC.

This chain joins TRBV4-2 and TRBJ1-2; D perhaps matches TRBD1 (6 bases). Looked up from germline, CDR1 is LGHNA and CDR2 is YNFKEQ. The CDR3 consists of 16 residues. V lost 0 bases and J 0 bases, leaving 11 bases between the germline ends. The CDR3 here is CASSQESRGANYGYTF. CDR3 DNA sequence: TGTGCCAGCAGCCAAGAGTCCAGGGGAGCTAACTATGGCTACACCTTC.

This chain links TRBV18 with TRBJ2-3, with a possible D match to TRBD2 (5 bases). The V gene lost 3 bases and the J gene lost 2 bases, with 18 bases spanning the gap. Germline V gene sequence: CDR1 KGHSH, CDR2 LQKENI. The CDR3 spans 17 residues. CDR3 sequence (DNA): TGTGCCAGCTCACCGGTCGCGATGAGCGGCAACACAGATACGCAGTATTTT. This translates into CASSPVAMSGNTDTQYF.

This chain links TRBV9 with TRBJ1-1, with D possibly being TRBD1 (6 bases). Germline CDR1 and CDR2: SGDLS and YYNGEE. Trimming took 4 bases from V and 3 from J, leaving 13 bases between them. The CDR3 extends over 14 amino acids. The CDR3 sequence: CASSFTDRDTEAFF. The CDR3 DNA is TGTGCCAGCAGCTTCACGGACAGAGACACTGAAGCTTTCTTT.

The chain is built from TRBV29-1 and TRBJ2-7; D may be TRBD2 (6 bases). Germline V gives CDR1 SQVTM, CDR2 ANQGSEA. V gave up 4 bases and J gave up 9 bases, with 16 bases separating them. There are 12 residues in the CDR3. The CDR3 here is CSVGLTSSGQYF. CDR3 in DNA: TGCAGCGTTGGCCTGACTAGTTCCGGGCAGTACTTC.

The chain combines TRBV25-1 with TRBJ2-3; D gene uncertain. The CDR3 contains 13 residues. The V gene lost 4 bases and the J gene lost 5 bases, with 10 bases spanning the gap. CDR1 and CDR2 from the germline V gene are MGHDK and SYGVNS. CDR3 nucleotide sequence: TGTGCCAGCAGTGTTAGTCCGCTAGATACGCAGTATTTT. Its translation is CASSVSPLDTQYF.

The chain is built from TRBV5-1 and TRBJ2-1; 7 bases align to TRBD2. Looked up from germline, CDR1 is SGHRS and CDR2 is YFSETQ. The CDR3 spans 15 residues. V shed 4 bases and J 6 bases; nucleotides not matched to a gene: 10. DNA of the CDR3: TGCGCCAGCAGCGGCGGGAGCCTCTGGGGCAATGAGCAGTTCTTC. This translates into CASSGGSLWGNEQFF.

The chain recombines TRBV19 with TRBJ2-5; 8 positions agree with TRBD1. The germline V gene encodes CDR1 LNHDA and CDR2 SQIVND (reference sequence). The J segment lost 8 bases and the V segment lost 5 bases, leaving 10 bases of the junction unmatched. The CDR3 contains 14 residues. The CDR3 protein is CASSLGTGSNTQYF. The CDR3 nucleotides are TGTGCCAGTAGTCTCGGGACAGGCTCAAACACCCAGTACTTC. The full variable domain, completed using reference TRBV19 and TRBJ2-5, is DGGITQSPKYLFRKEGQNVTLSCEQNLNHDAMYWYRQDPGQGLRLIYYSQIVNDFQKGDIAEGYSVSREKKESFPLTVTSAQKNPTAFYLCASSLGTGSNTQYFGPGTRLLVL.

The rearrangement uses TRBV10-3 and TRBJ2-2, with TRBD1 matching over 10 bases. With 2 bases clipped from V and 13 bases from J, the junction kept 4 bases outside the gene matches. The CDR3 is 13 residues long. The germline CDR1 and CDR2 sequences are ENHRY and SYGVKD. The CDR3 coding sequence is TGTGCCATCAGTGAGGGGACAGGGGTCGGGCTGTTTTTT. Translated, it gives CAISEGTGVGLFF.

The chain recombines TRBV5-4 with TRBJ2-5, with unresolved D. The end of the DNA is better explained by TRBJ2-7, so the J call may be wrong. Germline V gene lookup returns CDR1 SGHNT and CDR2 YYREEE (reference sequence). The CDR3 consists of 14 residues. CDR3 in DNA: TGTGCCAGCAGCCTGGACCAGGATCTGGGCGAGCAGTACTTC. Amino acids: CASSLDQDLGEQYF.

V and J are TRBV2 and TRBJ1-2, with TRBD1 matching over 8 bases. Germline CDR1 reads SNHLY; CDR2 reads FYNNEI. The CDR3 is 14 residues long. Losses at the gene ends were 4 bases for V and 4 bases for J; bases not matched to a gene: 5. The CDR3 DNA reads as TGTGCCAGCAGTGTACAGGGGGAAGGCTATGGCTACACCTTC. Its translation is CASSVQGEGYGYTF.

The genes are TRBV28 and TRBJ1-1; D not certain. CDR3 length: 13 amino acids. Trimming removed 7 bases from V and 1 base from J, with 10 bases in between. In germline, CDR1 is MDHEN, CDR2 SYDVKM. CDR3 sequence (DNA): TGTGCCAGCAACCTTAGAGGGAACACTGAAGCTTTCTTT. Its translation: CASNLRGNTEAFF.